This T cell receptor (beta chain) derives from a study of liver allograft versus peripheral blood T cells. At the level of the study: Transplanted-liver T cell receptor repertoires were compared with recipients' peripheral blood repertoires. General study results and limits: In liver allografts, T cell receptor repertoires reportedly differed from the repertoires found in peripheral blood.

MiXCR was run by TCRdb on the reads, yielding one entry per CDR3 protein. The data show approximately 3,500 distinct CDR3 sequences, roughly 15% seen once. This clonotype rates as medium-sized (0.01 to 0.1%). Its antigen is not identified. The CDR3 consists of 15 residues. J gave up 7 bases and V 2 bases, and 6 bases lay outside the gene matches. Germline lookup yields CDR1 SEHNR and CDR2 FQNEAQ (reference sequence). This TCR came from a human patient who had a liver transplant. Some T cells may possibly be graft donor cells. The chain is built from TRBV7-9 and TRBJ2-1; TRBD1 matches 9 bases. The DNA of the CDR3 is TGTGCCAGCAGCTTACTAGGGACAGGGTCAAATGAGCAGTTCTTC. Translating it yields CASSLLGTGSNEQFF.